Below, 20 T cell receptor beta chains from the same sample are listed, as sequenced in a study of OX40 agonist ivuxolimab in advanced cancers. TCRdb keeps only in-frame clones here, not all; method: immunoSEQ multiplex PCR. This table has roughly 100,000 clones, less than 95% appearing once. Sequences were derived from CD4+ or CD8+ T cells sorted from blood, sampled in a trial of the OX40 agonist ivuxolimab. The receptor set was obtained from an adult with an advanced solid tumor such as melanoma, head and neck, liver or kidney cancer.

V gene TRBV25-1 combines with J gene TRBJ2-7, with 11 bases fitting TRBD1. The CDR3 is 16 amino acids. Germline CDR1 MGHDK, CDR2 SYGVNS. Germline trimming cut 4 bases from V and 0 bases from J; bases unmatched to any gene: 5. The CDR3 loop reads CASSAGQGAISYEQYF. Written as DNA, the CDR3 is TGTGCCAGCAGTGCCGGACAGGGGGCCATCTCCTACGAGCAGTACTTC.

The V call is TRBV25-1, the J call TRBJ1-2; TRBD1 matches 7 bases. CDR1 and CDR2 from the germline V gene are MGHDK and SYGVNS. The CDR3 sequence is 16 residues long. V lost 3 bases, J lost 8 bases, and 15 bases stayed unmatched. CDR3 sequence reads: CASSDITLTGYKGYTF. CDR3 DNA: TGTGCCAGCAGTGATATTACGCTGACAGGGTATAAGGGCTACACCTTC.

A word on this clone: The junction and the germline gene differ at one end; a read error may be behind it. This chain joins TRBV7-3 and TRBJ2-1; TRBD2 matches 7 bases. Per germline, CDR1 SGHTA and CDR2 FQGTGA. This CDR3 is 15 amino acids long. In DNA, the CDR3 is TGTGCCAGCAGCCTAACGAGGACTAGGGACAATGAGCAGTTCTTC. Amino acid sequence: CASSLTRTRDNEQFF.

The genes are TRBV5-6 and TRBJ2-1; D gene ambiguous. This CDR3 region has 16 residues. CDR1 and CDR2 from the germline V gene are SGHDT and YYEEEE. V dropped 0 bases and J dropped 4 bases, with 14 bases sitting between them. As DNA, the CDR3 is TGTGCCAGCAGCTTGGCCGGTAGGTTGGGGTACAATGAGCAGTTCTTC. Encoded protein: CASSLAGRLGYNEQFF.

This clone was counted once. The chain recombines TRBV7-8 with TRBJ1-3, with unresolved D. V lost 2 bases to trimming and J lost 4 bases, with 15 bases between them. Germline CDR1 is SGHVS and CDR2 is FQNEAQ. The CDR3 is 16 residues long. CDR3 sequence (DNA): TGTGCCAGCAGCTTAAACCTGTTTAGACGAGGAAACACCATATATTTT. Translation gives CASSLNLFRRGNTIYF. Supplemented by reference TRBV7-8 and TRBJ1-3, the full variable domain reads GAGVSQSPRYKVAKRGQDVALRCDPISGHVSLFWYQQALGQGPEFLTYFQNEAQLDKSGLPSDRFFAERPEGSVSTLKIQRTQQEDSAVYLCASSLNLFRRGNTIYFGEGSWLTVV.

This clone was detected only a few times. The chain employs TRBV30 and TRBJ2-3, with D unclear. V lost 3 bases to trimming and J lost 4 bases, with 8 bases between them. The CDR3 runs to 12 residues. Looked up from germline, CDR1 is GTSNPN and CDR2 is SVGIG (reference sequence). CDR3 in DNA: TGTGCCTGGAGGGGGTTTCCAGATACGCAGTATTTT. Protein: CAWRGFPDTQYF.

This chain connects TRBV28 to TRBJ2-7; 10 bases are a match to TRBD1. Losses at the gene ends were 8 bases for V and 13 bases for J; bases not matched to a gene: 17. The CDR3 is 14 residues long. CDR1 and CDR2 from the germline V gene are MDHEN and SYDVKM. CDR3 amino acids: CASATRDRGFRKYF. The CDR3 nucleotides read TGTGCCAGCGCTACCAGGGACAGGGGTTTTAGGAAATACTTC.

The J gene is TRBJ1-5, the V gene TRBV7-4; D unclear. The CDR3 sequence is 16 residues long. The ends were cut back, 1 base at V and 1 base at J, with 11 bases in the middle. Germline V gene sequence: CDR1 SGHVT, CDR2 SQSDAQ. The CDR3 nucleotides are TGTGCCAGCAGCTTAGTGTCGGGGTACAGCAATCAGCCCCAGCATTTT. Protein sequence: CASSLVSGYSNQPQHF.

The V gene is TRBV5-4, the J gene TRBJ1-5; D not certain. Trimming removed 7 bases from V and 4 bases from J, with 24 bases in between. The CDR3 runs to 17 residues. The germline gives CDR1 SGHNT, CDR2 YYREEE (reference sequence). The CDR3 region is CASRSYALQRNNQPQHF. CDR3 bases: TGTGCCAGCCGTTCGTATGCTTTACAAAGAAATAATCAGCCCCAGCATTTT.

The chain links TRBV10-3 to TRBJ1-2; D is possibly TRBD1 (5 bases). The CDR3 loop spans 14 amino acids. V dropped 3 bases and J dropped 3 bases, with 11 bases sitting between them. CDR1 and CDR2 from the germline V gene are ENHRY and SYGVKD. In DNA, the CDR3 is TGTGCCATCAGTGAAAGGTTGGGGGACTATGGCTACACCTTC. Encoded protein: CAISERLGDYGYTF.

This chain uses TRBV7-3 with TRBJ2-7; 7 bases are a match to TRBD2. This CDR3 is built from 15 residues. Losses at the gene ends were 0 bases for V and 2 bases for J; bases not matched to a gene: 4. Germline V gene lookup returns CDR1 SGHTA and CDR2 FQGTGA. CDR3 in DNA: TGTGCCAGCAGCTTAACGGTCAGCGGGACCTACGAGCAGTACTTC. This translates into CASSLTVSGTYEQYF.

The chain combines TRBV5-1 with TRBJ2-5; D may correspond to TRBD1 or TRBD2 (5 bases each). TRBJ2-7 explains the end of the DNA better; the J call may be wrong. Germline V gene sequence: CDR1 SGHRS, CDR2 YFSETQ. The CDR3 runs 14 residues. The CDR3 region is CASRHRSGAHEQYF. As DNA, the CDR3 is TGCGCCAGCAGGCACCGCTCCGGGGCCCACGAGCAGTACTTC.

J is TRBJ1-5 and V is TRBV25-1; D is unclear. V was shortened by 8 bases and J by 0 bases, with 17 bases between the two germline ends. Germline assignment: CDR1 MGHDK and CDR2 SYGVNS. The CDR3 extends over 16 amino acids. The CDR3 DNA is TGTGCCAGCTTCTGTAGAAGGGATCTTAGCAATCAGCCCCAGCATTTT. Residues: CASFCRRDLSNQPQHF.

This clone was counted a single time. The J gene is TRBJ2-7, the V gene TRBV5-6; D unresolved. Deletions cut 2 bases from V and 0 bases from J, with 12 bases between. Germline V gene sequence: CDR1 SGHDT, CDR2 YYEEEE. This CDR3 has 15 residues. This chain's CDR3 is CASSLYGPSSYEQYF. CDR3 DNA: TGTGCCAGCAGCTTATATGGTCCCAGCTCCTACGAGCAGTACTTC.

DNA of the CDR3: TGTGCCAGCACGCGAGCGGGAGGGTCTTACGAGCAGTACTTC. This translates into CASTRAGGSYEQYF. The chain carries TRBV5-4 and TRBJ2-7; 10 nucleotides line up with TRBD2. Looked up from germline, CDR1 is SGHNT and CDR2 is YYREEE (reference sequence). V was clipped by 6 bases and J by 4 bases; unmatched bases: 7. This CDR3 spans 14 amino acids.

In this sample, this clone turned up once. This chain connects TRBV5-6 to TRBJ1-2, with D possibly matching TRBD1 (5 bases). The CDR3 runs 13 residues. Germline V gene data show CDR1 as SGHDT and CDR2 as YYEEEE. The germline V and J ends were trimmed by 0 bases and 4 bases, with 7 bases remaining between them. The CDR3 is CASSLDGGYGYTF. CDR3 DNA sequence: TGTGCCAGCAGCTTGGACGGGGGCTATGGCTACACCTTC.

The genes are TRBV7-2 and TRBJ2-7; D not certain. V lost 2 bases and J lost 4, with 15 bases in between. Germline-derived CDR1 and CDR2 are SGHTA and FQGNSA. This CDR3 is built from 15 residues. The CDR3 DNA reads TGTGCCAGCAGCTTAAGTATAGCACTGGGGTACGAGCAGTACTTC. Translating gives CASSLSIALGYEQYF.

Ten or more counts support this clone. CDR3 residues: CASSPRLKETQYF. The CDR3 DNA is TGTGCCAGCAGCCCCCGACTCAAGGAGACCCAGTACTTC. The chain combines TRBV9 with TRBJ2-5; D is undetermined. CDR1 is SGDLS and CDR2 is YYNGEE in the germline V gene. The CDR3 is made up of 13 amino acids. The V end lost 4 bases, the J end lost 5 bases, and 12 bases lay between the germline ends.

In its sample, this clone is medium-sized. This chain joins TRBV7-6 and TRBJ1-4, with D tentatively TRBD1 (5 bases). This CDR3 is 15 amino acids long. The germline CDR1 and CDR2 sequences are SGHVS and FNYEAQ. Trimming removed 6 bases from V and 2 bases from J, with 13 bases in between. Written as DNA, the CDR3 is TGTGCCAGCAGTCTCCGGGGGAATACTAATGAAAAACTGTTTTTT. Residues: CASSLRGNTNEKLFF.

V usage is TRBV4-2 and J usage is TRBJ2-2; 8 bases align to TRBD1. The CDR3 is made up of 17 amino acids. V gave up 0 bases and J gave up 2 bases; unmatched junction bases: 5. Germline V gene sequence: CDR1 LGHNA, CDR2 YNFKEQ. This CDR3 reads CASSQDAGGGNTGELFF. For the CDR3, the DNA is TGTGCCAGCAGCCAAGATGCAGGGGGCGGAAACACCGGGGAGCTGTTTTTT.